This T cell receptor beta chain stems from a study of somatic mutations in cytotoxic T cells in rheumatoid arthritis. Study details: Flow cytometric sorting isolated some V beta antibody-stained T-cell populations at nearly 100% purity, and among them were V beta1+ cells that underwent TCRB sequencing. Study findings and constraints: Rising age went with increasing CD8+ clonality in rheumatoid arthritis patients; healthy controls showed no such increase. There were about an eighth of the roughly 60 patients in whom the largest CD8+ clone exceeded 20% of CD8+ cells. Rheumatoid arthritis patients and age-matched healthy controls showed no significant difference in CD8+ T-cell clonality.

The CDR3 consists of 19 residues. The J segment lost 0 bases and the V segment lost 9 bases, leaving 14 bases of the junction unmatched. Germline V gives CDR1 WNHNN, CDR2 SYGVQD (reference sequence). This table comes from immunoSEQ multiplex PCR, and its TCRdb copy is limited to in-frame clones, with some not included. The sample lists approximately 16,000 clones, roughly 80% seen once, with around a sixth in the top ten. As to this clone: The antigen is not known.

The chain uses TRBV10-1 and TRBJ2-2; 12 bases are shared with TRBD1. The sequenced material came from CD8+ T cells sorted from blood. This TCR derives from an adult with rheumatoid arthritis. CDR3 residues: CASRPGTGGLSANTGELFF. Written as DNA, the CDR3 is TGCGCCAGTCGACCCGGGACAGGGGGCCTTAGCGCGAACACCGGGGAGCTGTTTTTT.